What follows are 21 T cell receptor beta chains derived from one specimen sequenced in a study of cytomegalovirus exposure and HLA in healthy donors. Researchers ran the PCR with 60 Vbeta and 13 Jbeta primers. Assay used: immunoSEQ multiplex PCR; TCRdb lists only in-frame clones, some missing. The sample lists some 200,000 clones, roughly 80% occurring once. What was sequenced was PBMCs. These receptors were collected from a man aged 45-65 years in good health and CMV-seronegative.

The chain joins TRBV5-5 to TRBJ2-5, with D possibly matching TRBD2 (6 bases). V lost 4 bases and J lost 4, with 14 bases in between. The CDR3 consists of 14 residues. Germline CDR1 SGHKS, CDR2 YYEKEE (reference sequence). The CDR3 region is CASSGRPFAETQYF. CDR3 coding DNA: TGTGCCAGCAGCGGGAGGCCTTTCGCAGAGACCCAGTACTTC. The full variable domain, completed using reference TRBV5-5 and TRBJ2-5, is DAGVTQSPTHLIKTRGQQVTLRCSPISGHKSVSWYQQVLGQGPQFIFQYYEKEERGRGNFPDRFSARQFPNYSSELNVNALLLGDSALYLCASSGRPFAETQYFGPGTRLLVL.

This chain uses TRBV4-2 with TRBJ2-1, with TRBD2 matching 7 bases. CDR1 is LGHNA, CDR2 YNFKEQ, per germline. J was trimmed by 4 bases and V by 1 base; bases with no gene match: 4. This CDR3 region has 15 residues. The CDR3 nucleotides are TGTGCCAGCAGCCAAGTTCTAGCGGCGTACAATGAGCAGTTCTTC. It codes for CASSQVLAAYNEQFF.

Notes on this clone: The junction does not match germline at one end; this may be a read error. V gene TRBV9 combines with J gene TRBJ1-1; D remains unclear. The CDR3 extends over 13 amino acids. CDR1 and CDR2 from the germline V gene are SGDLS and YYNGEE. This CDR3 reads CAGSAPGNTEAFF. DNA of the CDR3: TGTGCCGGCAGCGCTCCGGGGAACACTGAAGCTTTCTTT. Full variable domain (outside the CDR3, taken from reference TRBV9 and TRBJ1-1): DSGVTQTPKHLITATGQRVTLRCSPRSGDLSVYWYQQSLDQGLQFLIQYYNGEERAKGNILERFSAQQFPDLHSELNLSSLELGDSALYFCAGSAPGNTEAFFGQGTRLTVV.

This clone was detected only once. CDR3 region: CASSGMDRGMGQPQHF. The CDR3 nucleotides read TGTGCCAGCAGTGGGATGGACCGGGGGATGGGTCAGCCCCAGCATTTT. V and J are TRBV2 and TRBJ1-5; the D gene is possibly TRBD1 (5 bases). CDR1 is SNHLY and CDR2 is FYNNEI in the germline V gene. Between the trimmed V and J ends, which lost 4 bases and 6 bases, there was a span of 19 bases. This CDR3 comprises 16 residues. The full variable domain, rest sourced from reference TRBV2 and TRBJ1-5, is EPEVTQTPSHQVTQMGQEVILRCVPISNHLYFYWYRQILGQKVEFLVSFYNNEISEKSEIFDDQFSVERPDGSNFTLKIRSTKLEDSAMYFCASSGMDRGMGQPQHFGDGTRLSIL.

This chain connects TRBV19 to TRBJ1-2; 10 nucleotides align to TRBD1. CDR1 is LNHDA, CDR2 SQIVND, per germline (reference sequence). The V and J ends lost 1 base and 4 bases, in that order; junction bases with no gene match: 0. The CDR3 is made up of 14 amino acids. The CDR3 sequence is CASSIGTGGYGYTF. DNA for the CDR3: TGTGCCAGTAGTATAGGGACAGGGGGCTATGGCTACACCTTC.

The chain couples TRBV30 to TRBJ2-1; 8 bases match TRBD1. CDR3 length: 15 residues. The germline gives CDR1 GTSNPN, CDR2 SVGIG (reference sequence). V shed 0 bases, J shed 4 bases, and the junction held 5 bases outside the gene matches. The chain's CDR3 is CAWSVRTGTYNEQFF. In DNA form, the CDR3 reads TGTGCCTGGAGTGTAAGGACAGGGACTTACAATGAGCAGTTCTTC.

This chain links TRBV27 with TRBJ1-6; 9 nucleotides line up with TRBD1. V lost 5 bases to trimming and J lost 10 bases; unmatched junction nucleotides: 6. The CDR3 extends over 14 amino acids. The V gene's germline CDR1 is MNHEY and CDR2 SMNVEV (reference sequence). The CDR3 sequence: CASSPTGGRSPLHF. The CDR3 bases are TGTGCCAGCAGTCCGACAGGGGGGAGGTCACCCCTCCACTTT.

J is TRBJ1-1 and V is TRBV7-2; no firm D call. With 1 base removed from V and 1 base from J, the gap between germline ends came to 7 bases. Germline CDR1 SGHTA, CDR2 FQGNSA. The CDR3 extends over 14 amino acids. CDR3 protein: CASSLDSWNTEAFF. CDR3 nucleotides: TGTGCCAGCAGCTTAGATTCATGGAACACTGAAGCTTTCTTT.

The V gene is TRBV4-3, the J gene TRBJ2-1; D remains ambiguous. Germline CDR1 and CDR2: LGHNA and YSLEER. The CDR3 has 15 amino acids. Trimming removed 4 bases at V and 2 bases at J, with 12 bases between. CDR3 sequence (DNA): TGCGCCAGCAGCCTGTCAGAGGCCGCCTACAATGAGCAGTTCTTC. Its protein is CASSLSEAAYNEQFF.

Details on this clone: One junction end does not reproduce the germline sequence, and a read error may be involved. V and J are TRBV7-9 and TRBJ1-3; 9 bases fit TRBD1. This CDR3 contains 15 residues. The V gene's germline CDR1 is SEHNR and CDR2 FQNEAQ (reference sequence). CDR3 residues: CSSSKQGAFGNTIYF. CDR3 sequence (DNA): TGTTCCAGCAGCAAACAGGGGGCTTTTGGAAACACCATATATTTT. The full variable domain, with the rest looked up from reference TRBV7-9 and TRBJ1-3, is DTGVSQNPRHKITKRGQNVTFRCDPISEHNRLYWYRQTLGQGPEFLTYFQNEAQLEKSRLLSDRFSAERPKGSFSTLEIQRTEQGDSAMYLCSSSKQGAFGNTIYFGEGSWLTVV.

The chain combines TRBV19 with TRBJ2-7, with a weak D call TRBD2 (5 bases). The V and J ends lost 4 bases and 3 bases respectively, with 10 bases between them. Germline loops: CDR1 LNHDA, CDR2 SQIVND (reference sequence). CDR3 length equals 13 residues. The CDR3 loop is CASSRERGYEQYF. CDR3 DNA sequence: TGTGCCAGTAGTAGAGAACGGGGCTACGAGCAGTACTTC. Combining the CDR3 with reference TRBV19 and TRBJ2-7 gives the whole variable domain DGGITQSPKYLFRKEGQNVTLSCEQNLNHDAMYWYRQDPGQGLRLIYYSQIVNDFQKGDIAEGYSVSREKKESFPLTVTSAQKNPTAFYLCASSRERGYEQYFGPGTRLTVT.

The count of this clone is one. V is TRBV11-3 and J is TRBJ2-7; 7 nucleotides match TRBD1. CDR1 SGHNT and CDR2 YENEEA come from the germline V gene. Trimming took 5 bases from V and 2 from J; bases not matched to a gene: 6. The CDR3 runs to 14 residues. CDR3 sequence (DNA): TGTGCCAGCAGCCAAGCCGGGACAGCCTACGAGCAGTACTTC. This gives the protein CASSQAGTAYEQYF. The whole variable domain, filled in from reference TRBV11-3 and TRBJ2-7, reads EAGVVQSPRYKIIEKKQPVAFWCNPISGHNTLYWYLQNLGQGPELLIRYENEEAVDDSQLPKDRFSAERLKGVDSTLKIQPAELGDSAVYLCASSQAGTAYEQYFGPGTRLTVT.

Turning to this clone: A junction boundary mismatches the germline segment, possibly from a read error. The chain joins TRBV4-3 to TRBJ2-7, with 7 bases aligning to TRBD1. This CDR3 contains 17 residues. The germline V gene has CDR1 LGHNA and CDR2 YSLEER. The CDR3 here is CASSQGAPGGFSNEQYF. DNA of the CDR3: TGCGCCAGCAGCCAGGGGGCCCCAGGGGGTTTCTCCAACGAGCAGTACTTC.

The chain employs TRBV5-1 and TRBJ1-1, with 8 bases lining up with TRBD1. Trimming at V came to 7 bases and at J to 5 bases, leaving 7 bases not matched to a gene. The CDR3 spans 13 residues. In germline, CDR1 is SGHRS, CDR2 YFSETQ. In DNA form, the CDR3 reads TGCGCCAGCCAAACAGGGGGAAGTACTGAAGCTTTCTTT. Translation: CASQTGGSTEAFF.

This clone appeared a single time. The V gene is TRBV29-1, the J gene TRBJ2-3; D is uncertain. CDR1 is SQVTM and CDR2 is ANQGSEA in the germline V gene. This CDR3 has 10 residues. Trimming removed 5 bases at V and 6 bases at J, with 6 bases between. The CDR3 region is CSVFMDTQYF. The CDR3 DNA follows: TGCAGCGTTTTCATGGATACGCAGTATTTT.

The chain has TRBV6-1 and TRBJ2-1, with 7 bases identical to TRBD2. V gave up 11 bases and J gave up 14 bases; unmatched junction bases: 9. The CDR3 totals 10 residues. Germline-derived CDR1 and CDR2 are MNHNS and SASEGT. CDR3 residues: CAGGGGYKFF. The CDR3 bases are TGTGCCGGTGGGGGAGGGTACAAGTTCTTC.

V and J are TRBV11-2 and TRBJ2-3; 7 positions agree with TRBD1. The germline V gene has CDR1 SGHAT and CDR2 FQNNGV. V dropped 4 bases and J dropped 2; count of bases not matched to a gene: 6. The CDR3 is made up of 15 amino acids. DNA for the CDR3: TGTGCCAGCAGCTCGGGACAGCTTTTCACAGATACGCAGTATTTT. This codes for CASSSGQLFTDTQYF.

The chain recombines TRBV7-2 with TRBJ2-2, with D possibly TRBD1 on 5 matching bases. V shed 5 bases and J shed 1 base, with 14 bases lying between them. The CDR3 length is 16 residues. Germline V gives CDR1 SGHTA, CDR2 FQGNSA. The CDR3 DNA reads TGTGCCAGCAGCCCCAACAGGCCAATGAACACCGGGGAGCTGTTTTTT. This codes for CASSPNRPMNTGELFF.

The chain couples TRBV4-2 to TRBJ2-1; no clear D. The V end lost 1 base, the J end lost 0 bases, and 10 bases lay between the germline ends. Germline-derived CDR1 and CDR2 are LGHNA and YNFKEQ. The CDR3 spans 16 residues. The CDR3 loop reads CASSQALLSSYNEQFF. The CDR3 region has the DNA TGTGCCAGCAGCCAAGCTCTATTGAGCTCCTACAATGAGCAGTTCTTC.

The J gene is TRBJ1-3, the V gene TRBV30; D is uncertain. Trimming took 5 bases from V and 8 from J, leaving 16 bases between them. Germline V lookup: CDR1 GTSNPN, CDR2 SVGIG (reference sequence). There are 13 residues in the CDR3. DNA of the CDR3: TGTGCCTGGGATACGGGTTCCGGAGACACCATATATTTT. Encoded protein: CAWDTGSGDTIYF. The whole variable domain, filled in from reference TRBV30 and TRBJ1-3, reads SQTIHQWPATLVQPVGSPLSLECTVEGTSNPNLYWYRQAAGRGLQLLFYSVGIGQISSEVPQNLSASRPQDRQFILSSKKLLLSDSGFYLCAWDTGSGDTIYFGEGSWLTVV.

The J gene is TRBJ1-6, the V gene TRBV4-3, with TRBD1 matching over 7 bases. The CDR3 sequence is 13 residues long. V lost 4 bases and J lost 10; bases outside the gene matches: 4. Germline CDR1 and CDR2: LGHNA and YSLEER. The CDR3 nucleotides read TGCGCCAGCAGCCGACAGGGCGGATCACCCCTCCACTTT. As protein: CASSRQGGSPLHF.